These T cell receptor beta chains were read from a single sample in a study of blood T cell repertoires in COVID-19. The protocol was immunoSEQ multiplex PCR, while the TCRdb copy is restricted to in-frame clones and leaves out a portion. The sample has some 250,000 clones, 70% to 85% seen once. The sample consisted of PBMCs or T cells enriched from blood (not recorded which). The receptors stem from a man between 40 and 49 years old who had recovered from COVID-19. Each CDR3 is given with its conserved first and last residue. Each record gives: J gene, clone size, D gene, V gene, CDR3 protein, CDR3 DNA. D genes are given only for firm matches. Size is stated for part of the rows, as once, few or many counts, or as a class when the clone is expanded.

>TRBJ2-1|NA|NA|TRBV3-1/TRBV3-2
CASSQLQGHEQFF
TGTGCCAGCAGCCAGTTACAGGGACATGAGCAGTTCTTC
>TRBJ2-5|NA|NA|TRBV5-6
CASSLASYIQETQYF
TGTGCCAGCAGCTTGGCTAGCTACATCCAAGAGACCCAGTACTTC
>TRBJ2-7|NA|TRBD2|TRBV15
CATSRGSGSSYEQYF
TGTGCCACCAGCAGAGGAAGCGGGAGCTCCTACGAGCAGTACTTC
>TRBJ2-1|once|TRBD1|TRBV11-1
CASRTGPYNEQFF
TGTGCCAGCAGGACAGGGCCCTACAATGAGCAGTTCTTC
>TRBJ2-7|once|NA|TRBV3-1/TRBV3-2
CASSEKLAEAYEQYF
TGTGCCAGCAGCGAGAAATTAGCGGAGGCCTACGAGCAGTACTTC
>TRBJ2-5|NA|NA|TRBV2
CASSRRGGSGQETQYF
TGTGCCAGCTCACGACGTGGAGGGTCGGGGCAAGAGACCCAGTACTTC
>TRBJ1-5|NA|NA|TRBV6-2/TRBV6-3
CASSYQRGARVQPQHF
TGTGCCAGCAGTTACCAACGGGGGGCCCGTGTTCAGCCCCAGCATTTT
>TRBJ1-2|NA|NA|TRBV11-1
CASSFLQNNYGYTF
TGTGCCAGCAGCTTCCTACAGAATAACTATGGCTACACCTTC
>TRBJ1-3|NA|NA|TRBV30
CAWNRDFGNTIYF
TGTGCCTGGAACCGGGACTTCGGAAACACCATATATTTT
>TRBJ2-1|NA|TRBD2|TRBV5-6
CASSSILAGGLNEQFF
TGTGCCAGCAGCTCGATACTAGCGGGGGGGCTCAATGAGCAGTTCTTC
>TRBJ1-5|NA|NA|TRBV1
CTSSSDRGGSNQPQHF
TGCACCAGCAGCTCGGACAGGGGAGGAAGCAATCAGCCCCAGCATTTT
>TRBJ2-1|NA|TRBD2|TRBV4-1
CASSLLRAGVSYNEQFF
TGCGCCAGCAGCCTACTACGAGCGGGAGTGTCCTACAATGAGCAGTTCTTC